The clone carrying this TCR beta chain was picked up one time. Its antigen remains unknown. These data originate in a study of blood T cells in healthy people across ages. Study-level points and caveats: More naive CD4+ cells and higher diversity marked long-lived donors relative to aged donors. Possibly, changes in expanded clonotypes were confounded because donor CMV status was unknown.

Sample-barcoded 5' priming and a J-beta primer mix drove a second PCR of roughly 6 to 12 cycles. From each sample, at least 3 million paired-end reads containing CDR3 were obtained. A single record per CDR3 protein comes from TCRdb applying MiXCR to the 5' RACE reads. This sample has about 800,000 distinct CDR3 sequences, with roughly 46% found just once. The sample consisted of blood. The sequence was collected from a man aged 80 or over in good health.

DNA for the CDR3: TGCGCCAGCAGCCCGAACACTCCCCGTACCAATGAGCAGTTCTTC. Translation: CASSPNTPRTNEQFF. The chain joins TRBV4-3 to TRBJ2-1, with D hard to call. The V and J ends lost 4 bases and 6 bases respectively, with 16 bases between them. The CDR3 length is 15 residues. Per the germline V gene, CDR1 is LGHNA and CDR2 is YSLEER.